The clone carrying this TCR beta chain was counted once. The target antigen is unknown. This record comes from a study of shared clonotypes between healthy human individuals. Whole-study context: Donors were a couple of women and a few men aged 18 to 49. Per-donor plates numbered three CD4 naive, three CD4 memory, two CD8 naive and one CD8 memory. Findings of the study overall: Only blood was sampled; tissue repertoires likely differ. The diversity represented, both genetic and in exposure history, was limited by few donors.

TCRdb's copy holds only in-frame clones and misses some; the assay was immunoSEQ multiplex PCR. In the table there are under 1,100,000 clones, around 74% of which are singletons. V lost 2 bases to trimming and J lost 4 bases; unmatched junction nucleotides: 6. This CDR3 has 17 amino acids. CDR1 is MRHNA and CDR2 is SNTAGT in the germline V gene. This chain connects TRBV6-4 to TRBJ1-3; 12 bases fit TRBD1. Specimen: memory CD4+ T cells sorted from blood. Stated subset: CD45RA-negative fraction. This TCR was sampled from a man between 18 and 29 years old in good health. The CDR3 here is CASSDGGQGATGNTIYF. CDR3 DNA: TGTGCCAGCAGTGACGGGGGACAGGGGGCAACAGGAAACACCATATATTTT.